This T cell receptor beta chain was recorded in a study of blood T cell repertoires in COVID-19. Participants spanned ages about 18 to 100 years and resided in over 20 US areas. Original processing methods: Amplification with reference gene primers provided the estimates of nucleated cell counts. The assay was immunoSEQ multiplex PCR, and TCRdb's table has in-frame clones only and misses some. V, J and clone size reflect that table, while D and trimming were determined from the DNA. Counted here are roughly 190,000 clones, approximately 90% occurring once; the ten biggest clones make up 0.77%. This clone was recorded a few times. V was clipped by 1 base and J by 12 bases, with 12 bases between them. The CDR3 consists of 12 residues.

Source material: PBMCs or T cells enriched from blood (not recorded which). The receptor comes from a woman aged 18-35 years who had recovered from COVID-19. This chain connects TRBV12-3 or TRBV12-4 to TRBJ1-1, with D possibly TRBD1 on 5 matching bases. In DNA form, the CDR3 reads TGTGCCAGCAGTTTAGGAACAGGCTCGCCTTTCTTT. It yields the protein CASSLGTGSPFF.